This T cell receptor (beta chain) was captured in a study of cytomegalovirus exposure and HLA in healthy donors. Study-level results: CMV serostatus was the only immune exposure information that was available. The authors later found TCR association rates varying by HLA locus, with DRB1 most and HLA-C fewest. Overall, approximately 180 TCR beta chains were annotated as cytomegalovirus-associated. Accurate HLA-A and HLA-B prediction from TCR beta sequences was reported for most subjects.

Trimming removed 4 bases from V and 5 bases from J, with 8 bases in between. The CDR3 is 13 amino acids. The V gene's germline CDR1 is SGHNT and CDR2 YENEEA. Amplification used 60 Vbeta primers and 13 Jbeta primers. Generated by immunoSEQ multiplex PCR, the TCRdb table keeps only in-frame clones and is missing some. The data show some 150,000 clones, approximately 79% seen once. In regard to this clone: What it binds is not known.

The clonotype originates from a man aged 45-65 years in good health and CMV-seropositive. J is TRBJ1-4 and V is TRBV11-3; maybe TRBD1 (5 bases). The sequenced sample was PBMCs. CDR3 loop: CASSSRGNEKLFF. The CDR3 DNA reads TGTGCCAGCAGCTCGCGGGGGAATGAAAAACTGTTTTTT. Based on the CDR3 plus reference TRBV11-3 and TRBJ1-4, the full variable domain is EAGVVQSPRYKIIEKKQPVAFWCNPISGHNTLYWYLQNLGQGPELLIRYENEEAVDDSQLPKDRFSAERLKGVDSTLKIQPAELGDSAVYLCASSSRGNEKLFFGSGTQLSVL.